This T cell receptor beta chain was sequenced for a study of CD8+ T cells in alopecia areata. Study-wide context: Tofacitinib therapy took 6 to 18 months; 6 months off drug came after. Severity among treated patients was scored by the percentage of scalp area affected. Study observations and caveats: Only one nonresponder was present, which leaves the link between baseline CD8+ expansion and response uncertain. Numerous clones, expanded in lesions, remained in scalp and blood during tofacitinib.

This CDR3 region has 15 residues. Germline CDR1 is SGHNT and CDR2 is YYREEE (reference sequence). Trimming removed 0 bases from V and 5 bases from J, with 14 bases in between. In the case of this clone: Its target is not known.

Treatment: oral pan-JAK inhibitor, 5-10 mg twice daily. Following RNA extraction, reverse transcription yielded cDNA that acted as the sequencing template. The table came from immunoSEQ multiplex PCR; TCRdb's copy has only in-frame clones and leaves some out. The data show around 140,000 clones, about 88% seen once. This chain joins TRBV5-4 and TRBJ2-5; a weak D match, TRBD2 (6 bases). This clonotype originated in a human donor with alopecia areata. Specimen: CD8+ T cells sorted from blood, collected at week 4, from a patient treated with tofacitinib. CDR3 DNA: TGTGCCAGCAGCTTGGAGGGGAAGGGAGGCGAGACCCAGTACTTC. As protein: CASSLEGKGGETQYF.